The T cell receptor (beta chain) described here comes from a study of CD8 T cells in Susac syndrome. The V end lost 5 bases, the J end lost 5 bases, and 19 bases lay between the germline ends. Germline-derived CDR1 and CDR2 are SGHAT and FQDESV (reference sequence). The CDR3 covers 16 residues. Random hexamers were used to reverse transcribe an amount of roughly 0.5 to 1 ug RNA. Amplification of TCR beta CDR3 was carried out by immunoSEQ multiplex PCR, which covered 54 Vbeta and 13 Jbeta segments. TCRdb reprocessed the immunoSEQ multiplex PCR reads via MiXCR and lists one record per CDR3 protein. In the table there are about 140,000 distinct CDR3 sequences, approximately 95% of which are singletons. Sequencing of TCR beta, carried out with a high-throughput approach, was applied to CD8+ and CD4+ T cells from the blood. Healthy donors formed controls matched for age and sex.

The chain joins TRBV11-1 to TRBJ2-1; D unresolved. This TCR was recovered from a human donor in good health. The sequenced material came from CD8+ T cells from PBMCs. Here the CDR3 DNA reads TGTGCCAGCAGCCCTAGAGTTGTGCCTGGACACAATGAGCAGTTCTTC. Translated: CASSPRVVPGHNEQFF.